The source of this TCR beta chain is a study of vaccination and CD4 T cells after COVID-19. Whole-study context: Convalescent participants consisted of six males and four females, two being Hispanic. Diagnosis preceded the drawing of post-COVID samples by a median about 98 days (range 35 to 161).

This sample's treatment: 10-day PBMC culture with coronavirus spike peptide pools or control peptides (ViraFEST assay). With the Oncomine TCR Beta short-read assay, DNA from cultured CD4+ T cells was sequenced. TCRdb re-derived calls from the PCR reads in MiXCR, one entry per CDR3 protein. In the table there are 6,000 to 7,000 distinct CDR3 sequences, 74% of which are singletons. Germline CDR1 and CDR2: SQVTM and ANQGSEA. CDR3 length: 12 residues. J gave up 0 bases and V 5 bases, and 0 bases lay outside the gene matches. In regard to this clonotype: Antigen unknown.

This TCR derives from a human donor who had recovered from COVID-19. This rearrangement joins TRBV29-1 to TRBJ2-7, with TRBD2 matching over 8 bases. Sequenced material: CD4+ T cells from blood, cultured in vitro. CDR3 DNA sequence: TGCAGCGTTAGCGGGAGCTCCTACGAGCAGTACTTC. Translation: CSVSGSSYEQYF.